This T cell receptor (beta chain) was captured in a study of blood T cell repertoires in COVID-19. The wider study: Samples representing acute and convalescent COVID-19 were sourced from the United States, Italy and Spain. PBMCs, B-cell-depleted T cells, or T cells were the source of the cDNA or gDNA that made up the material.

In the original analysis: Quantification of nucleated cells was approximated via reference gene primer amplification. Generated by immunoSEQ multiplex PCR, the TCRdb table keeps only in-frame clones and is missing some. V and J calls and clone size are as listed in that table; D and trimming were resolved from the DNA. Of roughly 350,000 clones listed, 85% were seen once; the top ten hold roughly 3.7%. The CDR3 has 15 amino acids. In germline, CDR1 is SNHLY, CDR2 FYNNEI. Unmatched junction bases numbered 10, after V lost 7 bases and J lost 3 bases. This chain joins TRBV2 and TRBJ2-3; 7 nucleotides align to TRBD1. This clonotype originated in a woman aged 18-29 years with acute or convalescent COVID-19. Sample: peripheral blood. This CDR3 is CASTPDRARTDTQYF. The CDR3 coding sequence is TGTGCCAGCACCCCCGACAGGGCCAGGACAGATACGCAGTATTTT. The variable domain in full, completed from reference TRBV2 and TRBJ2-3, reads EPEVTQTPSHQVTQMGQEVILRCVPISNHLYFYWYRQILGQKVEFLVSFYNNEISEKSEIFDDQFSVERPDGSNFTLKIRSTKLEDSAMYFCASTPDRARTDTQYFGPGTRLTVL.